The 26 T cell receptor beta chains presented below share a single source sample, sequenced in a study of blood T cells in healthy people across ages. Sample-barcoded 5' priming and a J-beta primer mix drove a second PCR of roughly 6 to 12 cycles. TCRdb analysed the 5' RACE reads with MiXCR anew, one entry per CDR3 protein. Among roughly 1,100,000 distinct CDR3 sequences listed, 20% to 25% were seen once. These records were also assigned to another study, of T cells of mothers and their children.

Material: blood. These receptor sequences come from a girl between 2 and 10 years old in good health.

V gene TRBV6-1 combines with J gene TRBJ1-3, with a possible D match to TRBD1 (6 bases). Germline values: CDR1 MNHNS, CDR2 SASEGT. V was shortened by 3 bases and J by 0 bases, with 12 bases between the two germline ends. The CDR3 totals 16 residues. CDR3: CASSEDSFFSGNTIYF. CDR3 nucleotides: TGTGCCAGCAGTGAGGACAGTTTCTTCTCTGGAAACACCATATATTTT.

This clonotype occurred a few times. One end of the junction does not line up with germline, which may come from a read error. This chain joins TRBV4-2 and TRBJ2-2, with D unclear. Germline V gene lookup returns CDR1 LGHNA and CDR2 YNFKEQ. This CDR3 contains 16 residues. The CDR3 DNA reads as TGTACCAGCAGCCAAGTCCCATTGGGGAACGCCGGGGAGCTGTTTTTT. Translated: CTSSQVPLGNAGELFF.

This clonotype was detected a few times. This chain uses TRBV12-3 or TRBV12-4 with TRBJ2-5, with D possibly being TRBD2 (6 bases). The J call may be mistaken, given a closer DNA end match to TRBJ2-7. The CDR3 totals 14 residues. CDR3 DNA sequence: TGTGCCAGCAGTTCGGGACTCGACGGTTACGAGCAGTACTTC. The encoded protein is CASSSGLDGYEQYF.

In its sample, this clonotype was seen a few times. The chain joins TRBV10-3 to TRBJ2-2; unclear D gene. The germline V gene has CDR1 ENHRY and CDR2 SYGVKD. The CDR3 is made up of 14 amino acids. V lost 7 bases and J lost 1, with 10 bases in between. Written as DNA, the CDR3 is TGTGCCATCACTAAAGCTGAGAACACCGGGGAGCTGTTTTTT. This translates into CAITKAENTGELFF.

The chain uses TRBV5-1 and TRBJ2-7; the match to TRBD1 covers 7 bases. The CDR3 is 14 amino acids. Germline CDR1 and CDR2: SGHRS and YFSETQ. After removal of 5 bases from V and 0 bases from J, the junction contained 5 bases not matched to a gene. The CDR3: CASRVRTGSYEQYF. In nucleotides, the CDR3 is TGCGCCAGCAGAGTACGGACAGGCTCCTACGAGCAGTACTTC.

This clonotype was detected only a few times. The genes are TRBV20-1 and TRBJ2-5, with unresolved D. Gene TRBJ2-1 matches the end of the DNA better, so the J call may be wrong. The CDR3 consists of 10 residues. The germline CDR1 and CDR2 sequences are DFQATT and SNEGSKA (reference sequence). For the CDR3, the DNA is TGCAGTGCTGGATTAAACGAGCAGTTCTTC. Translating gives CSAGLNEQFF.

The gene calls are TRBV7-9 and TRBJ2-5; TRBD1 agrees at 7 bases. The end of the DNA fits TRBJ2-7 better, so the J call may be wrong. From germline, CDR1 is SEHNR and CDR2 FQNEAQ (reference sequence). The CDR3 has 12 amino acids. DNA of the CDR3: TGTGCCAGCGGGACAGACCCTTTCGAGCAGTACTTC. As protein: CASGTDPFEQYF.

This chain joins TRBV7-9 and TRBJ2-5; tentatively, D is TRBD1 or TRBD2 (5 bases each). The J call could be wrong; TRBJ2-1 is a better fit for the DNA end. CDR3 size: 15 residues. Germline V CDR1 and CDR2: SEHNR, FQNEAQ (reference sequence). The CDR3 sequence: CASSSRDVGMNEQFF. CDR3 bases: TGTGCCAGCAGCTCCCGGGACGTAGGAATGAATGAGCAGTTCTTC.

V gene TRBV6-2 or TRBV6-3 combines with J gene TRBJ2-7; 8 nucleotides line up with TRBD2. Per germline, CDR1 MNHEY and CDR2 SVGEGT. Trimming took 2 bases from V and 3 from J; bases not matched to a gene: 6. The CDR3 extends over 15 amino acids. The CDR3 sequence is CASSYMGSGVYEQYF. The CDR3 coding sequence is TGTGCCAGCAGTTACATGGGTAGCGGGGTCTACGAGCAGTACTTC.

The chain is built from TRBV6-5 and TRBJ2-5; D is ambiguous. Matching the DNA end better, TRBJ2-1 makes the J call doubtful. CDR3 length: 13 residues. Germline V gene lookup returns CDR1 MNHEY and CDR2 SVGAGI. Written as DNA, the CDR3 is TGTGCCAGCAGGGACCTCTACTACAATGAGCAGTTCTTC. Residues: CASRDLYYNEQFF.

The CDR3 DNA reads TGTGCCAGCAGTTTAGGGACAGAAAGTGGCTACACCTTC. Translated, it gives CASSLGTESGYTF. The V and J genes are TRBV12-3 or TRBV12-4 and TRBJ1-2; perhaps TRBD1 as D (6 bases). CDR3 size: 13 residues. V was trimmed by 1 base and J by 7 bases, leaving 10 bases between them.

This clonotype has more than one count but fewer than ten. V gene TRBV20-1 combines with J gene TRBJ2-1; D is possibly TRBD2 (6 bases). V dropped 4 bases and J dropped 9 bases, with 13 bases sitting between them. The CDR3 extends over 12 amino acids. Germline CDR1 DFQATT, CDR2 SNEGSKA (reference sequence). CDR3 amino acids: CSATGFSGEQFF. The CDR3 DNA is TGCAGTGCTACAGGATTTAGCGGTGAGCAGTTCTTC.

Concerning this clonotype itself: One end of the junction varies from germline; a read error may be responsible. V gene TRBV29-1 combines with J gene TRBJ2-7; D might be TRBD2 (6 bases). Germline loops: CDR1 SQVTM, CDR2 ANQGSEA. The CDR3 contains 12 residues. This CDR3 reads CSVVRGSYGQYF. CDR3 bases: TGCAGCGTGGTCCGGGGGTCCTACGGGCAGTACTTC.

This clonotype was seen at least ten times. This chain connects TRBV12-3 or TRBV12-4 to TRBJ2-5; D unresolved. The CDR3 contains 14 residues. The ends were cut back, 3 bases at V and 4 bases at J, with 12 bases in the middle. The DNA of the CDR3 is TGTGCCAGCAGTTTCTTGGGGAACGGAGAGACCCAGTACTTC. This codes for CASSFLGNGETQYF.

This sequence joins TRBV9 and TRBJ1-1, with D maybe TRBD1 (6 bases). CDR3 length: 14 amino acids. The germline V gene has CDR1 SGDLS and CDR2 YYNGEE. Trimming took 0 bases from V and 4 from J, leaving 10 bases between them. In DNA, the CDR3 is TGTGCCAGCAGCGTAGAGGGGGAGGGCACTGAAGCTTTCTTT. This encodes CASSVEGEGTEAFF.

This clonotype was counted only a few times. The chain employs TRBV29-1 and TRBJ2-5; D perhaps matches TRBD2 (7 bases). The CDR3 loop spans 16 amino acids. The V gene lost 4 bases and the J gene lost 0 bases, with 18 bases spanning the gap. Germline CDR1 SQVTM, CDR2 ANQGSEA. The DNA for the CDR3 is TGCAGCGTTGCCGGGGGGCCCATGAAATACCAAGAGACCCAGTACTTC. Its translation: CSVAGGPMKYQETQYF.

The CDR3 here is CASSQEALTQYF. In DNA form, the CDR3 reads TGTGCCAGCAGCCAAGAGGCTTTAACCCAGTACTTC. The chain employs TRBV14 and TRBJ2-5; no clear D. The germline V and J ends were trimmed by 0 bases and 8 bases, with 7 bases remaining between them. The CDR3 has 12 residues. Germline assignment: CDR1 SGHDN and CDR2 FVKESK.

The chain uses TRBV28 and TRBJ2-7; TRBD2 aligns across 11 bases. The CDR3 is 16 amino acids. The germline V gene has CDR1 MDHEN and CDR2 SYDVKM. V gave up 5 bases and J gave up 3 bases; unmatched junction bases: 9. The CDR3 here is CASSHHLTSGIYEQYF. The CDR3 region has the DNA TGTGCCAGCAGTCACCACCTGACTAGCGGGATCTACGAGCAGTACTTC.

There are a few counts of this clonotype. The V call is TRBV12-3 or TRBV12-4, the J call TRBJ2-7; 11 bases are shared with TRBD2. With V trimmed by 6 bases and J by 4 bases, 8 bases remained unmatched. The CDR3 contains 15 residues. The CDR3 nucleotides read TGTGCCAGCAGAACGGGACTAGCGGAGAAATACGAGCAGTACTTC. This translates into CASRTGLAEKYEQYF.

This chain's CDR3 is CASGSFPGQNYEQYF. The DNA of the CDR3 is TGCGCCAGCGGCTCGTTCCCGGGACAGAACTACGAGCAGTACTTC. This rearrangement joins TRBV5-1 to TRBJ2-7; 7 bases align to TRBD1. The CDR3 length is 15 residues. Germline CDR1 is SGHRS and CDR2 is YFSETQ. The V segment lost 7 bases and the J segment 3 bases; nucleotides outside the gene matches: 13.

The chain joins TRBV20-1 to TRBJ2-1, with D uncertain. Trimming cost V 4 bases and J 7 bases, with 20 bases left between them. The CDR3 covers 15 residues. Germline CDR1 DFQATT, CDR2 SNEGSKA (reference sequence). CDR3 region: CSATRGESKGNEQFF. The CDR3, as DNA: TGCAGTGCTACCCGAGGAGAGAGCAAGGGAAATGAGCAGTTCTTC.

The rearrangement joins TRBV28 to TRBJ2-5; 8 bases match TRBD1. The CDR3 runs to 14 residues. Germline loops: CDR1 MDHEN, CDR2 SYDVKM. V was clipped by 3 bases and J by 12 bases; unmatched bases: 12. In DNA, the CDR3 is TGTGCCAGCAGTTTTGGGGGTCCGGGGGACAGGAAGTACTTC. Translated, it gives CASSFGGPGDRKYF. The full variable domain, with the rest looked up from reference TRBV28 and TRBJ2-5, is DVKVTQSSRYLVKRTGEKVFLECVQDMDHENMFWYRQDPGLGLRLIYFSYDVKMKEKGDIPEGYSVSREKKERFSLILESASTNQTSMYLCASSFGGPGDRKYFGPGTRLLVL.

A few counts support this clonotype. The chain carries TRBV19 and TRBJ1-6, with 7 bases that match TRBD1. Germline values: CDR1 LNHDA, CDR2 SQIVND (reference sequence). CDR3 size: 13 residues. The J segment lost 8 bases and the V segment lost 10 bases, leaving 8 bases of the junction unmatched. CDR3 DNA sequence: TGTGCCACCACGGGACAGCTAGATTCACCCCTCCACTTT. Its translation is CATTGQLDSPLHF.

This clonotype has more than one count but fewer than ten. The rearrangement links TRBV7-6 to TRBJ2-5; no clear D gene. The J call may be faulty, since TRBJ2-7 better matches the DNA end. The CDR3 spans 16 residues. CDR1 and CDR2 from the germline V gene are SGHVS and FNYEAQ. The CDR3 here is CASSFHLSGMKYEQYF. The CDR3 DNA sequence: TGTGCCAGCAGCTTTCACCTCTCTGGGATGAAATACGAGCAGTACTTC.

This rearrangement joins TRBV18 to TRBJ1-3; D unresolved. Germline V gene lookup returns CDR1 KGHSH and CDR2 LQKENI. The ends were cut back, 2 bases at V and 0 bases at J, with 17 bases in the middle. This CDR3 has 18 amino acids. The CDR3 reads CASSPGFYSTGSGNTIYF. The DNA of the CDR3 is TGTGCCAGCTCACCAGGGTTTTATTCGACCGGCTCTGGAAACACCATATATTTT.

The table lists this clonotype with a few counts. CDR3 bases: TGTGCCAGCAGTGAGTGGGATGTGTCGGGGTCCCACTATGGCTACACCTTC. Translated: CASSEWDVSGSHYGYTF. The chain has TRBV6-1 and TRBJ1-2; D is uncertain. The V gene lost 3 bases and the J gene lost 3 bases, with 20 bases spanning the gap. The CDR3 length is 17 residues. Germline V gene data show CDR1 as MNHNS and CDR2 as SASEGT.